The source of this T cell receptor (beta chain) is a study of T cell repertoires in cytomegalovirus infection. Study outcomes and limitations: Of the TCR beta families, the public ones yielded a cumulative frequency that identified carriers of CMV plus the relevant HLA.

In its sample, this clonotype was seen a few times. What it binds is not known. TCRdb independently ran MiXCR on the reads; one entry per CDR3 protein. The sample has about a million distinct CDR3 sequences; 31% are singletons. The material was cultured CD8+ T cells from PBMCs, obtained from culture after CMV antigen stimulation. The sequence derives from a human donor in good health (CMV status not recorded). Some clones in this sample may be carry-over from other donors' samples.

CDR3 sequence (DNA): TGTGCCAGCAGTTACGCCCAGTTAAACACTGAAGCTTTCTTT. Protein product: CASSYAQLNTEAFF. The V and J genes are TRBV6-5 and TRBJ1-1; D is unresolved. Trimming left V 2 bases short and J 2 bases short, with 9 bases between. The CDR3 has 14 residues. Germline loops: CDR1 MNHEY, CDR2 SVGAGI.